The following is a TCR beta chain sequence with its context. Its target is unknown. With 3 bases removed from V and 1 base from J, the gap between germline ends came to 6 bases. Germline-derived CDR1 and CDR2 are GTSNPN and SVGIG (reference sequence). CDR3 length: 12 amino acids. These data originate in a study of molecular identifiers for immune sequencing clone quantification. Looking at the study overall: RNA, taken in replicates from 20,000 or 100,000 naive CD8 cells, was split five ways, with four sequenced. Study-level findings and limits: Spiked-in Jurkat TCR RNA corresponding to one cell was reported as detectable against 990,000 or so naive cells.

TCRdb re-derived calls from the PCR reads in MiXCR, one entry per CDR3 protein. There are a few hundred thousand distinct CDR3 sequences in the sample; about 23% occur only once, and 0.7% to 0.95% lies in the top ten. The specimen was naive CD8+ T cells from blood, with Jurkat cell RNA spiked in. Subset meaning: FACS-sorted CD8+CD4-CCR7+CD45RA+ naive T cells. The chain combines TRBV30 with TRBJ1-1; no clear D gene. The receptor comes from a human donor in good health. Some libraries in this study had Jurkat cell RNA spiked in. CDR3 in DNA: TGTGCCTGGAGAGTACCGAACACTGAAGCTTTCTTT. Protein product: CAWRVPNTEAFF.